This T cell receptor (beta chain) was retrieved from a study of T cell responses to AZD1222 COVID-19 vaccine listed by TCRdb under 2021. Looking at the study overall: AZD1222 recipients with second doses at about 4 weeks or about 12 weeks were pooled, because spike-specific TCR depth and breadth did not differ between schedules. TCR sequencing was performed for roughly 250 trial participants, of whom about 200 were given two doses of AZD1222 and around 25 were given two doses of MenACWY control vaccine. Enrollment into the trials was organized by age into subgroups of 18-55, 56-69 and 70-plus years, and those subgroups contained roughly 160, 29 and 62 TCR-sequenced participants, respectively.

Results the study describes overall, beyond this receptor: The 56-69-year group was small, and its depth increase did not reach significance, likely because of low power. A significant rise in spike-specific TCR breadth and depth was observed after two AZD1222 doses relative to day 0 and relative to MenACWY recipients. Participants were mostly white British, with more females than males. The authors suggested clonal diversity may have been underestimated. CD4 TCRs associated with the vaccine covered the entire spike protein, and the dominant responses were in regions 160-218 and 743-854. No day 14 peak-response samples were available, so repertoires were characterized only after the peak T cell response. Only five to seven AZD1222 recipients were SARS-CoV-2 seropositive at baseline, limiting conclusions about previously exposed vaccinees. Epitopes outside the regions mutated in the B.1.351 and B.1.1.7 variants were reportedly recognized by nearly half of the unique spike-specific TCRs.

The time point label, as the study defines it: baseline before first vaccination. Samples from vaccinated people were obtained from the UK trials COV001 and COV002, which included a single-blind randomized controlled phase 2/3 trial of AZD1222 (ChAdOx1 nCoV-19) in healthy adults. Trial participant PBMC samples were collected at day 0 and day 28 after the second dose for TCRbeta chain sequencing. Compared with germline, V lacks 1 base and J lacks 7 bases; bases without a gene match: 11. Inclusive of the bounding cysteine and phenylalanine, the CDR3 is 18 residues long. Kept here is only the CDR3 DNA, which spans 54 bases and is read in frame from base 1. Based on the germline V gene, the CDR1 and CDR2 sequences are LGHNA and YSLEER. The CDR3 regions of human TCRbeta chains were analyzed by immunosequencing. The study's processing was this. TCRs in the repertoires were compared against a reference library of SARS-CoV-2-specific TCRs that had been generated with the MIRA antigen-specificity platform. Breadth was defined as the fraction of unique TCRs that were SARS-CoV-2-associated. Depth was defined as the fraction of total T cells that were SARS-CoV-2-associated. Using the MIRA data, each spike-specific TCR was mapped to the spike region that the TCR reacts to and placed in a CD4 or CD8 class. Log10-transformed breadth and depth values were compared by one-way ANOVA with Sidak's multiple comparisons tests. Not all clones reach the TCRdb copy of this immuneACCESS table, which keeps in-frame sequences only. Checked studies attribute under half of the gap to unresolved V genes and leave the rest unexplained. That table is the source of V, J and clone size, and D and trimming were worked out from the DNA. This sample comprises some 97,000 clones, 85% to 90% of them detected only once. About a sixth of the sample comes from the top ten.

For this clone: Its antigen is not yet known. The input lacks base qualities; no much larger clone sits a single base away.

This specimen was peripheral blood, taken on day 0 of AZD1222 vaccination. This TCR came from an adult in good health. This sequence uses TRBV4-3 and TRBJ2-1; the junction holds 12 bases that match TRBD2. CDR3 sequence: CASSQGLAGGPNRNEQFF. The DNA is TGCGCCAGCAGCCAAGGGCTAGCGGGAGGGCCTAATCGAAATGAGCAGTTCTTC.